What follows is one T cell receptor (beta chain) and its context. This record comes from a study of regulatory T cells in long-lasting Graves disease. iRepertoire HTBI primers and Arm-PCR of CDR3 regions built TCR beta libraries. MiXCR, run by TCRdb on the multiplex PCR reads, gives a single entry per CDR3 protein. The sample lists about 560,000 distinct CDR3 sequences, about 16% occurring once. This sample's time point: newly diagnosed GD, antithyroid drugs for less than 3 months. RNA isolated from PBMCs was used to make the TCR library. Germline CDR1 reads SGHNT; CDR2 reads YYREEE (reference sequence). This CDR3 region has 15 residues. V shed 3 bases, J shed 2 bases, and the junction held 7 bases outside the gene matches. The data were also submitted as part of a second study, on T cells in Graves' hyperthyroidism and ophthalmopathy. That work adds: Exclusion of a patient resulted from uncontrolled infection, other autoimmune disease, pregnancy or lactation. The HTBI primer set served for first-round RT-PCR of the TCR CDR3.

The source is a man between 18 and 35 years old with Graves disease. The chain uses TRBV5-4 and TRBJ2-7; 8 bases match TRBD1. This specimen consisted of peripheral blood mononuclear cells (PBMCs), obtained at new diagnosis, from a patient treated with antithyroid drugs. CDR3 DNA: TGTGCCAGCAGCTCAAGACAGGGGAATACCTACGAGCAGTACTTC. It yields the protein CASSSRQGNTYEQYF.